The T cell receptor beta chain described here comes from a study of shared clonotypes between healthy human individuals. Comments on this clone: Other DNA sequences in this specimen translate into the identical CDR3.

TCRdb's table, derived via immunoSEQ multiplex PCR, lists solely in-frame clones and lacks some. The sample includes 550,000 to 800,000 clones, around 74% seen only once; the top ten take over 1.5%. The origin of this receptor is a young woman in good health. Sequencing used memory CD4+ T cells sorted from blood. Documented subset: CD45RA-negative fraction.

CDR3 sequence reads: CASSQVRDTQYF. As DNA, the CDR3 is TGCGCCAGCAGCCAAGTCCGGGATACGCAGTATTTT. The chain carries TRBV4-1 and TRBJ2-3; unclear D gene. Germline CDR1 MGHRA, CDR2 YSYEKL. The CDR3 consists of 12 residues. V shed 1 base and J shed 6 bases, with 5 bases lying between them.